These 27 T cell receptor beta chains came from one sample sequenced in a study of control samples from healthy donors and cancer patients. Sequencing was performed with immunoSEQ multiplex PCR; in TCRdb, only in-frame clones are kept and a portion is missing. The repertoire holds around 85,000 clones, with over 90% as singletons. Sequenced material: blood. The source of these receptors is a woman under 30 in good health.

The sample holds a few counts of this clone. The chain has TRBV14 and TRBJ2-5; no definite D call. The CDR3 is made up of 14 amino acids. Trimming pared 1 base from V and 5 bases from J, leaving 11 bases between. Per the germline V gene, CDR1 is SGHDN and CDR2 is FVKESK. CDR3 in DNA: TGTGCCAGCAGCCAAGGTGCCCGATCGGAGACCCAGTACTTC. Its protein is CASSQGARSETQYF.

The V and J genes are TRBV6-2 or TRBV6-3 and TRBJ1-2; TRBD1 is a possible D gene (5 bases). Germline V gene data show CDR1 as MNHEY and CDR2 as SVGEGT. Trimming took off 2 bases at V and 2 bases at J, with 21 bases between the two ends. The CDR3 consists of 18 residues. The chain's CDR3 is CASSYQDQTVSHNYGYTF. CDR3 in DNA: TGTGCCAGCAGTTACCAAGATCAGACAGTGTCGCACAACTATGGCTACACCTTC.

The V call is TRBV6-1, the J call TRBJ1-1, with D uncertain. This CDR3 region has 13 residues. The germline V gene has CDR1 MNHNS and CDR2 SASEGT. The V gene lost 2 bases and the J gene lost 5 bases, with 9 bases spanning the gap. The CDR3 coding sequence is TGTGCCAGCAGTGAAACCCTAAGTACTGAAGCTTTCTTT. Amino acid sequence: CASSETLSTEAFF.

This clone was detected only once. The rearrangement links TRBV5-1 to TRBJ2-1; 14 bases are shared with TRBD2. The germline V gene encodes CDR1 SGHRS and CDR2 YFSETQ. V dropped 0 bases and J dropped 8; count of bases not matched to a gene: 13. The length of the CDR3 is 19 residues. The CDR3 DNA reads as TGCGCCAGCAGCTTGGAGGGGACTAGCGGGAGATACCCCAGCGATGAGCAGTTCTTC. This sequence encodes CASSLEGTSGRYPSDEQFF.

This clone occurred once. The rearrangement joins TRBV27 to TRBJ2-1, with a tentative D call TRBD2 (6 bases). V lost 0 bases and J lost 2, with 20 bases in between. In germline, CDR1 is MNHEY, CDR2 SMNVEV (reference sequence). The CDR3 extends over 19 amino acids. The CDR3 is CASSLSNSLGLPPYNEQFF. The CDR3 nucleotides read TGTGCCAGCAGTTTATCGAACTCGTTGGGACTGCCCCCCTACAATGAGCAGTTCTTC.

The rearrangement joins TRBV19 to TRBJ1-5; TRBD1 matches 7 bases. Germline V lookup: CDR1 LNHDA, CDR2 SQIVND (reference sequence). The V and J ends lost 3 bases and 5 bases, in that order; junction bases with no gene match: 10. The CDR3 has 16 amino acids. Here the CDR3 reads CASSIGRGRLYQPQHF. Here the CDR3 DNA reads TGTGCCAGTAGTATTGGGAGGGGGCGTCTATATCAGCCCCAGCATTTT.

This clone was counted a single time. The chain uses TRBV6-2 or TRBV6-3 and TRBJ1-6; tentatively, D is TRBD1 (6 bases). The CDR3 runs to 14 residues. Per the germline V gene, CDR1 is MNHEY and CDR2 is SVGEGT. V lost 6 bases and J 10 bases, leaving 16 bases between the germline ends. CDR3 protein: CASSRSRTDSPLHF. CDR3 nucleotides: TGTGCCAGCAGCCGTAGTAGGACAGACTCACCCCTCCACTTT.

The chain joins TRBV11-2 to TRBJ2-1; TRBD1 matches 8 bases. The germline CDR1 and CDR2 sequences are SGHAT and FQNNGV. V shed 5 bases, J shed 2 bases, and the junction held 5 bases outside the gene matches. The CDR3 has 15 residues. The CDR3 nucleotides are TGTGCCAGCAGCCCCGACAGGGGAACCTACAATGAGCAGTTCTTC. Its translation is CASSPDRGTYNEQFF. Drawing the rest from reference TRBV11-2 and TRBJ2-1, the complete variable domain is EAGVAQSPRYKIIEKRQSVAFWCNPISGHATLYWYQQILGQGPKLLIQFQNNGVVDDSQLPKDRFSAERLKGVDSTLKIQPAKLEDSAVYLCASSPDRGTYNEQFFGPGTRLTVL.

CDR3 sequence (DNA): TGTGCCAGCAGTTACTCCCGTTGGAGCTCCTACGAGCAGTACTTC. Encoded protein: CASSYSRWSSYEQYF. The J gene is TRBJ2-7, the V gene TRBV6-5; D is undetermined. This CDR3 spans 15 amino acids. Looked up from germline, CDR1 is MNHEY and CDR2 is SVGAGI. The V end was cut by 0 bases, the J end by 0 bases, with 9 bases between.

This chain uses TRBV11-1 with TRBJ2-7; no clear D gene. Germline V gene data show CDR1 as SGHAT and CDR2 as FQDESV (reference sequence). The CDR3 totals 13 residues. V dropped 3 bases and J dropped 5 bases, with 11 bases sitting between them. The CDR3 DNA reads TGTGCCAGCAGCTTTCTACGCGTTAACGAGCAGTACTTC. It is translated as CASSFLRVNEQYF.

The CDR3 nucleotides read TGTGCCAGCAGCTTAACCCCCACGAATGGCTACACCTTC. This translates into CASSLTPTNGYTF. The genes are TRBV7-3 and TRBJ1-2; D uncertain. V lost 0 bases, J lost 6 bases, and 8 bases lay in between. The CDR3 spans 13 residues. Per germline, CDR1 SGHTA and CDR2 FQGTGA.

CDR3 DNA: TGTGCCAGCAGCCAAGTTCGGGGCAGGGTAAACACCGGGGAGCTGTTTTTT. Its protein is CASSQVRGRVNTGELFF. J is TRBJ2-2 and V is TRBV3-1 (or the pseudogene TRBV3-2); possibly TRBD1 or TRBD2 for D (5 bases each). Germline V gene sequence: CDR1 LGHDT, CDR2 YNNKEL (reference sequence). CDR3 length: 17 residues. V was clipped by 1 base and J by 2 bases, with 14 bases between them.

This clone occurred once. The rearrangement joins TRBV4-3 to TRBJ2-7; D unclear. Germline loops: CDR1 LGHNA, CDR2 YSLEER. The CDR3 extends over 13 amino acids. The V gene lost 0 bases and the J gene lost 4 bases, with 7 bases spanning the gap. The CDR3 DNA follows: TGCGCCAGCAGCCAAGATCTACAGTACGAGCAGTACTTC. It specifies CASSQDLQYEQYF.

This chain links TRBV7-9 with TRBJ2-2; the D is unclear. Germline-derived CDR1 and CDR2 are SEHNR and FQNEAQ (reference sequence). The CDR3 is 11 residues long. V was pared by 2 bases and J by 7 bases, with 2 bases between. The CDR3 DNA reads TGTGCCAGCAGCTTAATCGGGGAGCTGTTTTTT. This codes for CASSLIGELFF.

This clone was detected only once. The chain combines TRBV11-1 with TRBJ2-7; 9 positions agree with TRBD1. Unmatched junction bases numbered 2, after V lost 5 bases and J lost 6 bases. The CDR3 covers 12 residues. Germline CDR1 SGHAT, CDR2 FQDESV (reference sequence). CDR3 protein: CASSLDRGEQYF. The CDR3 DNA reads as TGTGCCAGCAGCCTGGACAGGGGCGAGCAGTACTTC.

The chain recombines TRBV19 with TRBJ2-7, with D possibly matching TRBD1 (6 bases). Germline V gene data show CDR1 as LNHDA and CDR2 as SQIVND (reference sequence). This CDR3 spans 13 amino acids. Trimming removed 6 bases at V and 6 bases at J, with 15 bases between. CDR3 in amino acids: CASSQYRVSEQYF. The CDR3 nucleotides are TGTGCCAGTAGCCAGTACAGGGTCTCCGAGCAGTACTTC.

V gene TRBV18 combines with J gene TRBJ1-1; D unresolved. The length of the CDR3 is 16 residues. Trimming shortened V by 0 bases and J by 1 base, and 12 bases separated the two germline ends. Looked up from germline, CDR1 is KGHSH and CDR2 is LQKENI. For the CDR3, the DNA is TGTGCCAGCTCACCACCCTTGGTTTTAGAGAACACTGAAGCTTTCTTT. Encoded protein: CASSPPLVLENTEAFF.

The chain joins TRBV7-2 to TRBJ1-4; TRBD1 matches at 7 bases. The V gene's germline CDR1 is SGHTA and CDR2 FQGNSA. V dropped 0 bases and J dropped 7; count of bases not matched to a gene: 8. This CDR3 spans 16 amino acids. The CDR3 protein is CASSLARTGGREKLFF. Written as DNA, the CDR3 is TGTGCCAGCAGCTTAGCCCGGACAGGCGGTCGTGAAAAACTGTTTTTT.

The V gene is TRBV19, the J gene TRBJ2-5, with D possibly being TRBD1 (6 bases). This CDR3 is built from 17 residues. V lost 2 bases, J lost 5 bases, and 21 bases lay in between. Germline CDR1 and CDR2: LNHDA and SQIVND (reference sequence). The CDR3: CASSIKEGQGFTETQYF. The CDR3 DNA sequence: TGTGCCAGTAGTATAAAAGAAGGGCAGGGGTTTACGGAGACCCAGTACTTC.

The CDR3, as DNA: TGTGCCAGCAGCAAAACCTCCTTAGCGGGGGTCTCCTACAATGAGCAGTTCTTC. Translation: CASSKTSLAGVSYNEQFF. V is TRBV13 and J is TRBJ2-1; 9 positions agree with TRBD2. Trimming removed 5 bases from V and 0 bases from J; junction bases left unmatched: 11. The V gene's germline CDR1 is PRHDT and CDR2 FYEKMQ (reference sequence). The CDR3 covers 18 residues. Full variable domain (rest looked up from reference TRBV13 and TRBJ2-1): AAGVIQSPRHLIKEKRETATLKCYPIPRHDTVYWYQQGPGQDPQFLISFYEKMQSDKGSIPDRFSAQQFSDYHSELNMSSLELGDSALYFCASSKTSLAGVSYNEQFFGPGTRLTVL.

The V gene is TRBV4-3, the J gene TRBJ1-5, with unresolved D. Trimming cost V 4 bases and J 6 bases, with 16 bases left between them. The CDR3 length is 15 residues. The V gene's germline CDR1 is LGHNA and CDR2 YSLEER. CDR3 protein: CASSLGSGESQPQHF. The CDR3 region has the DNA TGCGCCAGCAGCCTCGGATCCGGGGAGAGTCAGCCCCAGCATTTT.

The chain combines TRBV10-1 with TRBJ1-3; D gene ambiguous. Germline V gives CDR1 WNHNN, CDR2 SYGVQD (reference sequence). This CDR3 contains 14 residues. Between the trimmed V and J ends, which lost 3 bases and 1 base, there was a span of 7 bases. The CDR3 sequence is CASSDGTSGNTIYF. CDR3 DNA sequence: TGCGCCAGCAGTGATGGAACATCTGGAAACACCATATATTTT.

The chain links TRBV5-1 to TRBJ1-6; no firm D call. V lost 4 bases, J lost 7 bases, and 6 bases lay in between. CDR3 size: 12 residues. Germline-derived CDR1 and CDR2 are SGHRS and YFSETQ. The CDR3 loop is CASSGENSPLHF. CDR3 DNA: TGCGCCAGCAGCGGTGAGAATTCACCCCTCCACTTT.

The gene calls are TRBV9 and TRBJ1-5; D is unresolved. CDR3 length: 14 residues. Germline V gene data show CDR1 as SGDLS and CDR2 as YYNGEE. The V gene lost 0 bases and the J gene lost 4 bases, with 8 bases spanning the gap. The CDR3 bases are TGTGCCAGCAGCGTAGACAGTTCTAATCAGCCCCAGCATTTT. Protein: CASSVDSSNQPQHF.

CDR3 DNA sequence: TGTGCCAGCAGTTCCACTGACTCGGGTGGCTACACCTTC. Residues: CASSSTDSGGYTF. The gene calls are TRBV6-2 or TRBV6-3 and TRBJ1-2; D is unclear. V was shortened by 4 bases and J by 7 bases, with 13 bases between the two germline ends. This CDR3 spans 13 amino acids. Per the germline V gene, CDR1 is MNHEY and CDR2 is SVGEGT.

V is TRBV5-1 and J is TRBJ2-1; no firm D call. Germline CDR1 SGHRS, CDR2 YFSETQ. Trimming shortened V by 1 base and J by 5 bases, and 13 bases separated the two germline ends. The CDR3 has 15 residues. This CDR3 is CASSLIQTTHNEQFF. In nucleotides, the CDR3 is TGCGCCAGCAGCTTGATCCAGACCACCCACAATGAGCAGTTCTTC.

The genes are TRBV4-2 and TRBJ2-3; 9 nucleotides match TRBD1. Germline V lookup: CDR1 LGHNA, CDR2 YNFKEQ. This CDR3 contains 15 residues. The J segment lost 1 base and the V segment lost 4 bases, leaving 3 bases of the junction unmatched. CDR3 amino acids: CASSPRTGGTDTQYF. DNA of the CDR3: TGTGCCAGCAGCCCGAGGACAGGGGGCACAGATACGCAGTATTTT.